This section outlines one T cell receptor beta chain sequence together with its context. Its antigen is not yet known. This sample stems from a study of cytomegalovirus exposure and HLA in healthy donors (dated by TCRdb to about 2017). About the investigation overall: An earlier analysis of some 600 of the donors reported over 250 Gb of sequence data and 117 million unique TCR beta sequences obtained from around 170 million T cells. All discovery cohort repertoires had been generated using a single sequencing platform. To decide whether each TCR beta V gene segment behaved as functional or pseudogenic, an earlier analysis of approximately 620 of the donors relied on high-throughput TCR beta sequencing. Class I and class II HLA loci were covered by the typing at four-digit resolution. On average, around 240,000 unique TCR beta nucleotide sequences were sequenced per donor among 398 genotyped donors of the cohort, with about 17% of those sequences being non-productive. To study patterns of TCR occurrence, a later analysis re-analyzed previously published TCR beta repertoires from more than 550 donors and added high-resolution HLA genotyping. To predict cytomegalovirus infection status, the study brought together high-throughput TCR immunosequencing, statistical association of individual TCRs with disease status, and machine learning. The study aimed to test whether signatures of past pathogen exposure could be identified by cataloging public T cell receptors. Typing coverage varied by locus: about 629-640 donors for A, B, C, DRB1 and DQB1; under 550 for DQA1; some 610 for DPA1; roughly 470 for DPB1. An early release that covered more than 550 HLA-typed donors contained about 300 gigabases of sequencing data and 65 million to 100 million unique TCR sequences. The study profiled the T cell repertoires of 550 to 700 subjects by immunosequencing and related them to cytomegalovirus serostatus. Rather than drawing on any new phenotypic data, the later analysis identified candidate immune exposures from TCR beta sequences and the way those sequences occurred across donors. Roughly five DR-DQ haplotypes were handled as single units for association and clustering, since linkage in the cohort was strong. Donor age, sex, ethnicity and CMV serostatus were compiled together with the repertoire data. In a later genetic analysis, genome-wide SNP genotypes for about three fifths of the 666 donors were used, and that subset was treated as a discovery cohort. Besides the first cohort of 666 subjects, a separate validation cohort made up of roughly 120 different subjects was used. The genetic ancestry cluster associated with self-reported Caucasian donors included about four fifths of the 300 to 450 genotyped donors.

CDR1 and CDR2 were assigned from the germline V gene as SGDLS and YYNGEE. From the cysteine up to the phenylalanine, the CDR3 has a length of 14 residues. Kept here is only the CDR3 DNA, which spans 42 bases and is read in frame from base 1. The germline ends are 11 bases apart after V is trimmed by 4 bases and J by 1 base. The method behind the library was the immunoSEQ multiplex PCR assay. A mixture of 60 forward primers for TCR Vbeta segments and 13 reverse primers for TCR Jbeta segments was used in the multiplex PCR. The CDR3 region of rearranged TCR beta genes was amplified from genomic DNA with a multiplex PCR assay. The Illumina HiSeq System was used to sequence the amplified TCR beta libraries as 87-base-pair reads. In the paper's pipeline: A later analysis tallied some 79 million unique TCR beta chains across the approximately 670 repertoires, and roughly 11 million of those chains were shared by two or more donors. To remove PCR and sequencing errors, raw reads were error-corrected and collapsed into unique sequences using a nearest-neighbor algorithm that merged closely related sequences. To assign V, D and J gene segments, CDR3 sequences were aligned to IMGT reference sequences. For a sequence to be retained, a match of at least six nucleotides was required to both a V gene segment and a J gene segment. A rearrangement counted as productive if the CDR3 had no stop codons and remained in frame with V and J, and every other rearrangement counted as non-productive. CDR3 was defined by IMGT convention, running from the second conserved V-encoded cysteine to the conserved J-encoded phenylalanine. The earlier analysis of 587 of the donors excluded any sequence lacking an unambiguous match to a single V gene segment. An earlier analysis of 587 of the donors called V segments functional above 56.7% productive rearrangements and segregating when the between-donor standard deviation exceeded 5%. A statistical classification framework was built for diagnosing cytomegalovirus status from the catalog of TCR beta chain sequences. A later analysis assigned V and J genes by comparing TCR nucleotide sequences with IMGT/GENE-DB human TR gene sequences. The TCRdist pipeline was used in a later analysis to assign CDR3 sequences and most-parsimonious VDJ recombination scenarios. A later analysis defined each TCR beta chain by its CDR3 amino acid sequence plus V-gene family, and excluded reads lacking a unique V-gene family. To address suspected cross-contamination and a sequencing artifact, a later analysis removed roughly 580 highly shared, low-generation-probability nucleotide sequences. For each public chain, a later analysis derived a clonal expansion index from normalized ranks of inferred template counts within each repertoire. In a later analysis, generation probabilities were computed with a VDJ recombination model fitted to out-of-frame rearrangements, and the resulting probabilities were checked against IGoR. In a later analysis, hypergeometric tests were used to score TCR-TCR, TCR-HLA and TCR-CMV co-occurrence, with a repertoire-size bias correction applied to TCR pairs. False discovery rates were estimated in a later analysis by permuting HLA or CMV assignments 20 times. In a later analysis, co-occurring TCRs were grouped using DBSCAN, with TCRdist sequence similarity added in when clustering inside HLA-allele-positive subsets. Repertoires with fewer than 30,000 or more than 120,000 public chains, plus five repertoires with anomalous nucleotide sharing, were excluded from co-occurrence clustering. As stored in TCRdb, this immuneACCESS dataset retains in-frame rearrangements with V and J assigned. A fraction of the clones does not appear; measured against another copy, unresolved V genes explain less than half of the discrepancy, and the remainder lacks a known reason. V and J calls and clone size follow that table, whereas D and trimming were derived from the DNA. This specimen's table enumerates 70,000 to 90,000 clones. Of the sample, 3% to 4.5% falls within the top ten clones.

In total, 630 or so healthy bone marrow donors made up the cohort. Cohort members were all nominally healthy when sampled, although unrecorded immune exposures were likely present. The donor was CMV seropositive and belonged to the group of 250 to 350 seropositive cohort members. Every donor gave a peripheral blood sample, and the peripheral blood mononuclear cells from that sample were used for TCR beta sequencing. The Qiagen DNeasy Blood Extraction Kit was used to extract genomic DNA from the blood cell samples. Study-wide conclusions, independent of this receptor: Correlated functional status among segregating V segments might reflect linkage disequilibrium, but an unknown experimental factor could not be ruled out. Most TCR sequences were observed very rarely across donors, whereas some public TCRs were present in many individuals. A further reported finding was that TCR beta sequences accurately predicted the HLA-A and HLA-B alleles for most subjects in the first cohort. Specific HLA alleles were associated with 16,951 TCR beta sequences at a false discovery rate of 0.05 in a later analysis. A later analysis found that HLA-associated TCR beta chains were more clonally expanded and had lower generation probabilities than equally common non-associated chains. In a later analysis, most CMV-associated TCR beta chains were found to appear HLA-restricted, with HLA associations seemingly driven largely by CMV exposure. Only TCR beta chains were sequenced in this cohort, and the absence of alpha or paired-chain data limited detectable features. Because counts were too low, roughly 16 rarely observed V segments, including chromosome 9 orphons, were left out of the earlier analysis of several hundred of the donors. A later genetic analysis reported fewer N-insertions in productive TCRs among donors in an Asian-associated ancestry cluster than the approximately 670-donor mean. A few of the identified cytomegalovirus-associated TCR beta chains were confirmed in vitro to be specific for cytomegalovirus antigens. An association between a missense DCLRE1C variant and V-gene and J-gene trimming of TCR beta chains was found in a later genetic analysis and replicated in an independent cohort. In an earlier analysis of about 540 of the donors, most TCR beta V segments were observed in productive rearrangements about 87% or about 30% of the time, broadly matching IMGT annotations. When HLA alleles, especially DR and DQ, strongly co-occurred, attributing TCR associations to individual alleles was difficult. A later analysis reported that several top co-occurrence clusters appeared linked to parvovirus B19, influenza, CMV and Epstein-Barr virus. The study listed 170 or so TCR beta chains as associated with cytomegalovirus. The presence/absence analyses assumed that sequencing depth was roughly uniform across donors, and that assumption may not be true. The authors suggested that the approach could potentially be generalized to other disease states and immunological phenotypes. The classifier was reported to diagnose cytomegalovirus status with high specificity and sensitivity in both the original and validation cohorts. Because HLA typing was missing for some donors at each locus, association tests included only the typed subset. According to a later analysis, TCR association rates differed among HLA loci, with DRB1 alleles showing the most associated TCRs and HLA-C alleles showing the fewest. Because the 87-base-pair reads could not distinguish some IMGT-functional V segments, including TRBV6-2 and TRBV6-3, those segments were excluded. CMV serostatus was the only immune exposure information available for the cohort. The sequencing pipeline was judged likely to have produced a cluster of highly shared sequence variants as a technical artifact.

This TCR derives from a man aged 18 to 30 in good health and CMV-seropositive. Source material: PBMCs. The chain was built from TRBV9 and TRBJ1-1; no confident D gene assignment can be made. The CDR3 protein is CASSNGRGNTEAFF. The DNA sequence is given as TGTGCCAGCAGCAACGGACGGGGGAACACTGAAGCTTTCTTT.